The next 17 T cell receptor beta chains were all read from a single sample in a study of CD8+CD57+ T cells in acquired aplastic anemia. For CDR3 and TCR beta VDJ profiling, genomic DNA was the template used. TCRdb called the reads again in MiXCR, with one record for every CDR3 protein. The sample has 160,000 or so distinct CDR3 sequences; 40% to 50% are singletons. Patients included in sequencing had previously demonstrated CD8+CD57+ cell expansion by flow cytometry. Sequences were obtained from sorted CD4+, CD8+, or CD8+CD57+ T cells (not recorded which) from PBMCs. These receptors all stem from a human donor with aplastic anemia.

This clonotype showed up just a few times. The genes are TRBV6-5 and TRBJ2-7; D remains unclear. The germline V and J ends were trimmed by 0 bases and 1 base, with 7 bases remaining between them. The CDR3 consists of 14 residues. Germline values: CDR1 MNHEY, CDR2 SVGAGI. This CDR3 is CASSYSTDSYEQYF. CDR3 nucleotide sequence: TGTGCCAGCAGTTACTCGACGGATTCCTACGAGCAGTACTTC.

With regard to this clonotype: This may arise from a read error, as a much more abundant clone is one base away. The conserved closing phenylalanine or tryptophan is absent in this CDR3, likely reflecting a read error. The gene calls are TRBV5-1 and TRBJ1-5, with D maybe TRBD1 (6 bases). The V end was cut by 4 bases, the J end by 7 bases, with 15 bases between. From germline, CDR1 is SGHRS and CDR2 YFSETQ. CDR3 length: 14 residues. Here the CDR3 DNA reads TGCGCCAGCAGCGACCGAGGGGGAGACCAGCCCCAGCATCTT. This sequence encodes CASSDRGGDQPQHL.

This clonotype was seen a handful of times. At one end, the junction sequence differs from germline, possibly due to a read error. This chain links TRBV4-2 with TRBJ2-5; 7 nucleotides match TRBD2. CDR1 is LGHNA and CDR2 is YNFKEQ in the germline V gene. The CDR3 is 17 residues long. The CDR3 sequence: CASSQDRKREGQEAQYF. CDR3 DNA: TGTGCCAGCAGCCAAGATCGGAAGCGGGAAGGACAAGAGGCCCAGTACTTC.

The rearrangement links TRBV20-1 to TRBJ1-6, with D possibly TRBD1 on 5 matching bases. V was cut by 1 base and J by 7 bases, with 11 bases left in between. From germline, CDR1 is DFQATT and CDR2 SNEGSKA (reference sequence). The CDR3 covers 14 residues. In DNA form, the CDR3 reads TGCAGTGCTAGAGTAGGGGATAAGAATTCACCCCTCCACTTT. Encoded protein: CSARVGDKNSPLHF.

V usage is TRBV15 and J usage is TRBJ2-7; 10 bases are a match to TRBD2. The V segment lost 0 bases and the J segment 7 bases; nucleotides outside the gene matches: 6. The CDR3 runs to 15 residues. Germline loops: CDR1 LNHNV, CDR2 YYDKDF (reference sequence). The CDR3 DNA follows: TGTGCCACCAGCAGAGACAGCGGGGGGGCGCGTGAGCAGTACTTC. It encodes CATSRDSGGAREQYF.

This chain links TRBV15 with TRBJ1-6, with D uncertain. Looked up from germline, CDR1 is LNHNV and CDR2 is YYDKDF (reference sequence). The CDR3 length is 14 residues. With 3 bases removed from V and 4 bases from J, the gap between germline ends came to 7 bases. The CDR3 bases are TGTGCCACCAGCAGTTCGGGATATAATTCACCCCTCCACTTT. It yields the protein CATSSSGYNSPLHF.

This clonotype was seen a handful of times. The chain couples TRBV27 to TRBJ1-1; D uncertain. Germline lookup yields CDR1 MNHEY and CDR2 SMNVEV (reference sequence). V was trimmed by 7 bases and J by 1 base, leaving 13 bases between them. The CDR3 spans 14 residues. CDR3 DNA sequence: TGTGCCAGCACCCGGTCCCTTGGGAACACTGAAGCTTTCTTT. Translating gives CASTRSLGNTEAFF.

Points on this clonotype: A much more abundant neighbour one base away suggests this may be a read error. The rearrangement uses TRBV12-3 or TRBV12-4 and TRBJ1-5; unclear D gene. The CDR3 spans 14 residues. CDR3 sequence (DNA): TGTGCCAGCAGTCCCGGCCGGAGCAATCGGCCCCAGCATTTT. This codes for CASSPGRSNRPQHF.

The chain links TRBV11-1 to TRBJ1-4, with no clear D. Germline assignment: CDR1 SGHAT and CDR2 FQDESV (reference sequence). Trimming pared 1 base from V and 5 bases from J, leaving 14 bases between. This CDR3 has 16 amino acids. The CDR3 loop reads CASSLVSWGVNEKLFF. In nucleotides, the CDR3 is TGTGCCAGCAGCTTAGTCAGCTGGGGAGTCAATGAAAAACTGTTTTTT.

This clonotype was observed many times. This rearrangement joins TRBV19 to TRBJ2-3, with D perhaps matching TRBD1 or TRBD2 (6 bases each). Germline loops: CDR1 LNHDA, CDR2 SQIVND (reference sequence). CDR3 length: 15 amino acids. V lost 1 base, J lost 2 bases, and 10 bases lay in between. The CDR3 region has the DNA TGTGCCAGTAGTATAGTCGGGGGCCACACAGATACGCAGTATTTT. Amino acid sequence: CASSIVGGHTDTQYF.

There are many counts of this clonotype. The chain links TRBV6-1 to TRBJ2-5; D unresolved. CDR1 MNHNS and CDR2 SASEGT come from the germline V gene. V was pared by 7 bases and J by 5 bases, with 17 bases between. The CDR3 loop spans 14 amino acids. The CDR3 sequence: CASTLGGFGETQYF. The CDR3 DNA reads as TGTGCCAGCACCTTAGGCGGCTTTGGGGAGACCCAGTACTTC.

This clonotype was detected a few times. V is TRBV11-2 and J is TRBJ1-2; possible D gene TRBD1, 5 bases. V was cut by 5 bases and J by 3 bases, with 19 bases left in between. The CDR3 runs to 16 residues. Germline V gene data show CDR1 as SGHAT and CDR2 as FQNNGV. As DNA, the CDR3 is TGTGCCAGCAGCATCTCGGGGGTTCGGCTTGACTATGGCTACACCTTC. Translating gives CASSISGVRLDYGYTF.

This clonotype came up many times. The chain joins TRBV7-9 to TRBJ2-1, with D possibly matching TRBD2 (6 bases). This CDR3 has 16 amino acids. The V and J ends lost 1 base and 0 bases respectively, with 10 bases between them. Looked up from germline, CDR1 is SEHNR and CDR2 is FQNEAQ (reference sequence). The CDR3 DNA follows: TGTGCCAGCAGCTTAGGGCGGGGTGGCTCCTACAATGAGCAGTTCTTC. It is translated as CASSLGRGGSYNEQFF. Based on the CDR3 plus reference TRBV7-9 and TRBJ2-1, the full variable domain is DTGVSQNPRHKITKRGQNVTFRCDPISEHNRLYWYRQTLGQGPEFLTYFQNEAQLEKSRLLSDRFSAERPKGSFSTLEIQRTEQGDSAMYLCASSLGRGGSYNEQFFGPGTRLTVL.

The V and J genes are TRBV19 and TRBJ2-2, with a tentative D call TRBD1 (5 bases). This CDR3 has 18 amino acids. Germline loops: CDR1 LNHDA, CDR2 SQIVND (reference sequence). V dropped 6 bases and J dropped 0 bases, with 20 bases sitting between them. CDR3 bases: TGTGCCAGTAGCCCAACCCCCCAGGGCTGTGCGAACACCGGGGAGCTGTTTTTT. Translating gives CASSPTPQGCANTGELFF.

In this sample, this clonotype turned up many times. This chain joins TRBV7-2 and TRBJ2-5, with 12 bases identical to TRBD2. Per germline, CDR1 SGHTA and CDR2 FQGNSA. The J segment lost 3 bases and the V segment lost 2 bases, leaving 1 base of the junction unmatched. CDR3 length equals 15 residues. DNA of the CDR3: TGTGCCAGCAGCTTACTAGCGGGGGGGAAAGAGACCCAGTACTTC. Protein sequence: CASSLLAGGKETQYF.

The chain recombines TRBV25-1 with TRBJ1-1, with D perhaps TRBD1 (5 bases). V lost 6 bases, J lost 5 bases, and 40 bases lay in between. CDR3 size: 22 residues. Germline CDR1 MGHDK, CDR2 SYGVNS. CDR3 protein: CASRPPWDAPPRQGVVQTEAFF. The DNA of the CDR3 is TGTGCCAGCAGGCCGCCTTGGGACGCCCCTCCCCGGCAGGGTGTGGTACAAACTGAAGCTTTCTTT.

This clonotype came up many times. J is TRBJ2-1 and V is TRBV10-3; the D is unclear. Germline CDR1 reads ENHRY; CDR2 reads SYGVKD. CDR3 length: 12 amino acids. V was shortened by 8 bases and J by 4 bases, with 9 bases between the two germline ends. The CDR3 bases are TGTGCCATCGCTCAGGCTTACAATGAGCAGTTCTTC. Amino acids: CAIAQAYNEQFF.